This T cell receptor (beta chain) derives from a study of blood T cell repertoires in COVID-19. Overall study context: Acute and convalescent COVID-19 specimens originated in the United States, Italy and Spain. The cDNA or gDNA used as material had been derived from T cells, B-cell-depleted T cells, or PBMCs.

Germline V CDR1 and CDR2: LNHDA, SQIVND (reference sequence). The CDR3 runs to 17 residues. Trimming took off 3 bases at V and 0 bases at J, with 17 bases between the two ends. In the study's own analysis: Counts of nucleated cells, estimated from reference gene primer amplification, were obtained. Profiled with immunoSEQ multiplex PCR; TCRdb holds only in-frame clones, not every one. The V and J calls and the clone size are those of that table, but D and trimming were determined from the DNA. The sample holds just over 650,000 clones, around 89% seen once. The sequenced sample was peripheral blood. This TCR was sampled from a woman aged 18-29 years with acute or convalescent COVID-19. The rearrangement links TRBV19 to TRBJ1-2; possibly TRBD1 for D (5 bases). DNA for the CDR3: TGTGCCAGTAGTATGGTTGGGGCCCAACTGCCTAACTATGGCTACACCTTC. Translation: CASSMVGAQLPNYGYTF.